Following are 15 T cell receptor beta chains from one sample sequenced in a study of cytomegalovirus exposure and HLA in healthy donors. The primer mix had 60 Vbeta and 13 Jbeta primers. Repertoires were generated with immunoSEQ multiplex PCR, while TCRdb's copy carries only in-frame clones and drops some. The sample records some 240,000 clones, roughly 91% being singletons. The specimen sequenced was PBMCs. These receptors originate from a girl aged 2-10 years in good health and CMV-seronegative.

V usage is TRBV20-1 and J usage is TRBJ2-7, with 9 bases aligning to TRBD1. Per germline, CDR1 DFQATT and CDR2 SNEGSKA (reference sequence). The CDR3 covers 11 residues. V lost 5 bases and J lost 6; bases outside the gene matches: 2. The CDR3 DNA follows: TGCAGTGCTGACAGGGGGATCGAGCAGTACTTC. Its translation is CSADRGIEQYF.

On this clone itself: One junction end disagrees with the germline gene, perhaps due to a read error. The gene calls are TRBV6-1 and TRBJ2-1, with a possible D match to TRBD1 (6 bases). Germline V gene lookup returns CDR1 MNHNS and CDR2 SASEGT. The CDR3 length is 13 residues. The chain's CDR3 is CASSETGHPLKVF. The CDR3 nucleotides are TGTGCCAGCAGTGAAACGGGACACCCACTGAAGGTCTTC.

CDR3 DNA: TGTGCCAGCAGCTTGGCAGGGGGCGGGAATGAGCAGTTCTTC. Residues: CASSLAGGGNEQFF. The chain joins TRBV5-4 to TRBJ2-1, with 8 bases that match TRBD1. Per germline, CDR1 SGHNT and CDR2 YYREEE (reference sequence). J lost 7 bases, V lost 0 bases, and 3 bases had no gene match. The CDR3 extends over 14 amino acids.

This clone was seen just once. In DNA form, the CDR3 reads TGTGCCAGCATGCGTAGCAATCAGCCCCAGCATTTT. It is translated as CASMRSNQPQHF. The chain joins TRBV6-1 to TRBJ1-5, with D uncertain. Germline-derived CDR1 and CDR2 are MNHNS and SASEGT. The ends were cut back, 7 bases at V and 0 bases at J, with 4 bases in the middle. This CDR3 has 12 residues.

The chain carries TRBV5-4 and TRBJ2-2; 11 nucleotides line up with TRBD2. Germline V gives CDR1 SGHNT, CDR2 YYREEE (reference sequence). V shed 5 bases and J 5 bases; nucleotides not matched to a gene: 2. The CDR3 covers 14 residues. CDR3 DNA: TGTGCCAGCAGTCTAGCGGGAGGTACCGGGGAGCTGTTTTTT. This gives the protein CASSLAGGTGELFF.

V and J are TRBV10-3 and TRBJ1-2, with 9 bases that match TRBD1. The V segment lost 4 bases and the J segment 7 bases; nucleotides outside the gene matches: 10. This CDR3 spans 15 amino acids. Per germline, CDR1 ENHRY and CDR2 SYGVKD. CDR3 sequence (DNA): TGTGCCATCAGTGTCCTTCCAGACAGGGGGATTGGCTACACCTTC. Residues: CAISVLPDRGIGYTF.

The chain is built from TRBV5-8 and TRBJ2-1; 7 nucleotides line up with TRBD2. V dropped 6 bases and J dropped 7; count of bases not matched to a gene: 10. CDR1 is SGHTS, CDR2 YDEGEE, per germline. CDR3 length equals 14 residues. The CDR3 DNA reads as TGTGCCAGCACCACGGGACTAACTGGGAATGAGCAGTTCTTC. As protein: CASTTGLTGNEQFF.

The chain recombines TRBV5-4 with TRBJ2-7; D not resolved. V gave up 3 bases and J gave up 6 bases, with 13 bases separating them. The germline V gene has CDR1 SGHNT and CDR2 YYREEE (reference sequence). The CDR3 consists of 13 residues. The CDR3 sequence is CASSSVLGREQYF. Written as DNA, the CDR3 is TGTGCCAGCAGCTCGGTCCTCGGTCGCGAGCAGTACTTC.

CDR3 coding DNA: TGTGCCAGCAGCTCCGACAGGGTTACTGAAGCTTTCTTT. Translating gives CASSSDRVTEAFF. The gene calls are TRBV11-2 and TRBJ1-1; 7 positions agree with TRBD1. From germline, CDR1 is SGHAT and CDR2 FQNNGV. This CDR3 has 13 amino acids. V lost 4 bases, J lost 5 bases, and 4 bases stayed unmatched.

The chain has TRBV6-5 and TRBJ2-7; D possibly corresponds to TRBD1 (6 bases). The CDR3 runs to 12 residues. Per germline, CDR1 MNHEY and CDR2 SVGAGI. With 5 bases removed from V and 3 bases from J, the gap between germline ends came to 8 bases. The CDR3 bases are TGTGCCAGCAGTCTGACAGGCTACGAGCAGTACTTC. This translates into CASSLTGYEQYF.

CDR3 residues: CASSELAGARDTQYF. The CDR3 bases are TGCGCCAGCAGTGAACTAGCGGGAGCCCGGGATACGCAGTATTTT. This chain joins TRBV10-2 and TRBJ2-3; the match to TRBD2 covers 11 bases. V gave up 3 bases and J gave up 6 bases; unmatched junction bases: 5. The CDR3 spans 15 residues. Germline loops: CDR1 WSHSY, CDR2 SAAADI.

This clone is a singleton in its sample. The chain uses TRBV5-5 and TRBJ1-1, with 8 bases that match TRBD1. V shed 4 bases and J 2 bases; nucleotides not matched to a gene: 4. This CDR3 is 14 amino acids long. The germline CDR1 and CDR2 sequences are SGHKS and YYEKEE (reference sequence). This chain's CDR3 is CASSPGGANTEAFF. The CDR3 nucleotides are TGTGCCAGCAGCCCAGGGGGCGCCAACACTGAAGCTTTCTTT.

CDR3 in amino acids: CASSLSYTDTQYF. The DNA of the CDR3 is TGTGCCAGCAGCTTATCCTACACAGATACGCAGTATTTT. J is TRBJ2-3 and V is TRBV7-2; D ambiguous. V was clipped by 2 bases and J by 2 bases, with 5 bases between them. The CDR3 consists of 13 residues. Germline CDR1 SGHTA, CDR2 FQGNSA.

This chain links TRBV2 with TRBJ2-5; D possibly corresponds to TRBD1 (5 bases). The last part of the DNA fits TRBJ2-7 better; the J call may be wrong. This CDR3 is built from 13 residues. The germline V gene has CDR1 SNHLY and CDR2 FYNNEI. The CDR3 protein is CASSEQGSYEQYF. In DNA form, the CDR3 reads TGTGCCAGCAGTGAGCAGGGAAGCTACGAGCAGTACTTC.

J is TRBJ2-2 and V is TRBV5-6; possible D gene TRBD2, 6 bases. In germline, CDR1 is SGHDT, CDR2 YYEEEE. The CDR3 consists of 14 residues. V lost 6 bases and J lost 1, with 10 bases in between. This chain's CDR3 is CASNLGRNTGELFF. In nucleotides, the CDR3 is TGTGCCAGCAACCTCGGGAGGAACACCGGGGAGCTGTTTTTT.